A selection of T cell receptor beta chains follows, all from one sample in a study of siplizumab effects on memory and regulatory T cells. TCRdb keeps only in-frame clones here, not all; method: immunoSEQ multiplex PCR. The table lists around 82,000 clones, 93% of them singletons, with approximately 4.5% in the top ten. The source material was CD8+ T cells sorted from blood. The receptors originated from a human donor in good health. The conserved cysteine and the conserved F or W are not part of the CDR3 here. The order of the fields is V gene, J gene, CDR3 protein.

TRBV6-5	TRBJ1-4	ASSYAGEEKLF
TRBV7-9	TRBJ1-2	ASSLVSGQDYGYT
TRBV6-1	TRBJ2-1	ASSELAGAYNEQF
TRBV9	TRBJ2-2	ASSPRNTGELF
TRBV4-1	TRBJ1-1	ASSPRAENTEAF
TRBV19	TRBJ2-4	ASSIDEAGGKNIQY
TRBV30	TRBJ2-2	AWSGQEGTGELF
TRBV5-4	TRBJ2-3	ASSLRGLPTDTQY
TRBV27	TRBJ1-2	ASSLVGSNYGYT
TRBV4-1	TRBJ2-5	ASSQDRNRLN
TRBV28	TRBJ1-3	ASKGQEGSGNTIY
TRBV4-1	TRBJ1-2	ASSPDGYGYT
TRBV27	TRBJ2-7	ASSTNPGGGYEQY
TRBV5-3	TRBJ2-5	ARSSGTGGQETQY
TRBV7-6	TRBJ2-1	ASSLAGTSGAPYNEQF
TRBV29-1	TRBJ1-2	SVGAANYGYT
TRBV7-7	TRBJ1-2	ASSPLTAPSDGYT
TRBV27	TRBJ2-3	ASSLFGTSLGDTQY
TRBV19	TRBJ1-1	ASTLTKDTEAF
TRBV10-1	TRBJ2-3	ASSEGQGADTQY
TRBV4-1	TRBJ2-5	ASSQLTGGETQY
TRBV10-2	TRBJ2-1	ASREPGLATEQF
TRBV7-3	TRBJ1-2	ASSFHGDYGYT
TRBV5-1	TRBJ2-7	ASSLPRTGSYEQY
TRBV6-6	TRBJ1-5	ASSFNPARGQPQH
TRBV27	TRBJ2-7	ASRALLGGASEQY
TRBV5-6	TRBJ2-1	ASSLGAYNEQF
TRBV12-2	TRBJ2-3	ASRFRDTQY
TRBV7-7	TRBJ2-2	ASSDTNTGELF
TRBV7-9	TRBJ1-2	ASTLGGYGYT
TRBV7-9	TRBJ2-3	ASSLASGGDTDTQY
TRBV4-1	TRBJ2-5	ASSSEGGLLYQETQY
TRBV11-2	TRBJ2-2	ASSLGGTGELF
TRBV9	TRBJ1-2	ASSVGGLRDGYT
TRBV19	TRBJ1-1	ASTSSEGKNTEAF
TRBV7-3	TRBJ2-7	ASSPSDSESYEQY
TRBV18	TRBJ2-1	ASSPRGTSGDEQF
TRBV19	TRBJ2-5	ASSETSGGAAWETQY
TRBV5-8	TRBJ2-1	ASSLAAGGPNEQF
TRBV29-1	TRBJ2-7	SVRTVSYEQY
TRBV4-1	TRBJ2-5	ASSPPGTIVQETQY
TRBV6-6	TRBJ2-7	ASSYSGSEQY
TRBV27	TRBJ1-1	ASSPRDSERRGAF
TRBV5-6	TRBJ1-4	ASSLDSNEKLF
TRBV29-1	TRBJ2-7	SVGGGYEQY
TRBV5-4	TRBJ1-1	ASSLGELGTNTEAF
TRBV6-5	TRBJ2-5	ASSTPGQGREY
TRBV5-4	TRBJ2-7	ASSLAPAEYSYEQY
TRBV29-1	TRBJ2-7	SVEGIRDRAYEQY
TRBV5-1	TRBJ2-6	ASSLPSSGANVLT
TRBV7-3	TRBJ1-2	ASSSDGGYGYT
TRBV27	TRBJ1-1	ASSLKEWDTEAF
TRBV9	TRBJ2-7	ASSGPSGEQY
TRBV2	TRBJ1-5	ASRRDRESGNQPQH
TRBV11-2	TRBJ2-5	ASSLVGEGTQY
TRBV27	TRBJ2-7	ASSISAPSYEQY